This T cell receptor beta chain was obtained from a study of Ad26.COV2.S vaccination and SARS-CoV-2 variants. TCRdb keeps only in-frame clones here, not all; method: immunoSEQ multiplex PCR. Among 380,000 or so clones listed, under 90% were seen once. The CDR3 contains 13 residues. Between the trimmed V and J ends, which lost 5 bases and 1 base, there was a span of 8 bases. Germline V lookup: CDR1 LNHDA, CDR2 SQIVND (reference sequence). As for treatment: 19 received Ad26.COV2.S at low or high dose, single or two shots; about 5 received placebo; per-sample allocation not given. Repertoires come from day 63 after the first vaccine or placebo injection.

The V call is TRBV19, the J call TRBJ1-1; D ambiguous. The receptor was isolated from a person between 18 and 60 years old who received the Ad26.COV2.S COVID-19 vaccine or a placebo. The material sequenced was peripheral blood, taken in a trial of Ad26.COV2.S vaccine versus placebo. The CDR3 spells CASSPNSNTEAFF. CDR3 coding DNA: TGTGCCAGTAGTCCAAATTCGAACACTGAAGCTTTCTTT. Using reference TRBV19 and TRBJ1-1 for the parts outside the CDR3, the full variable domain is DGGITQSPKYLFRKEGQNVTLSCEQNLNHDAMYWYRQDPGQGLRLIYYSQIVNDFQKGDIAEGYSVSREKKESFPLTVTSAQKNPTAFYLCASSPNSNTEAFFGQGTRLTVV.